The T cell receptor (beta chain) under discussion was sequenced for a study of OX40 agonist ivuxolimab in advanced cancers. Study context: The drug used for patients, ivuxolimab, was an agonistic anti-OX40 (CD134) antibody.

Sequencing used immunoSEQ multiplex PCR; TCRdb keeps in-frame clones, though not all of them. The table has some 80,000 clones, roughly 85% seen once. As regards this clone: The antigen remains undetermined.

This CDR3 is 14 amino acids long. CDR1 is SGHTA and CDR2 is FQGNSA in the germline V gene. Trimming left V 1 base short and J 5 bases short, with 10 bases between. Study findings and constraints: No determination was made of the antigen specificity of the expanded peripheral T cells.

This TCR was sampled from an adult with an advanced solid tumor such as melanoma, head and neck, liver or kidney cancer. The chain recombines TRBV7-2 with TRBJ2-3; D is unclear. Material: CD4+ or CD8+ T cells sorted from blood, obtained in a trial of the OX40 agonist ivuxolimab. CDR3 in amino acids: CASSLERVRDTQYF. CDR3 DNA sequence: TGTGCCAGCAGCTTAGAACGCGTTCGAGATACGCAGTATTTT.